This is a list of T cell receptor beta chains from one sample in a study of blood T cells in healthy people across ages. TCRdb called the 5' RACE reads again in MiXCR, with one record for every CDR3 protein. The table has about 1.4 million distinct CDR3 sequences, approximately 63% seen once. Sequencing input: blood. These receptors came from a man younger than 30 in good health. Both conserved end residues are part of each CDR3. The D gene is left open where the match is weak. Clone size, where shown, is once, few, many, or a class for clones that have expanded.

d_gene: .
v_gene: TRBV6-5
abundance: .
j_gene: .
CDR3aa: CASSYRRTLYEQYF

d_gene: TRBD1
v_gene: TRBV7-8
abundance: few
j_gene: TRBJ2-5
CDR3aa: CASSSDRLYHGTQYF

d_gene: TRBD2
v_gene: TRBV3-1
abundance: .
j_gene: TRBJ2-7
CDR3aa: CASSVLPRLAGDASDYEQYF

d_gene: .
v_gene: TRBV2
abundance: .
j_gene: TRBJ2-3
CDR3aa: CASSEISNTDTQYF

d_gene: TRBD2
v_gene: TRBV12-3/TRBV12-4
abundance: .
j_gene: TRBJ2-1
CDR3aa: CASSLLLGGRWAGEQFF

d_gene: .
v_gene: TRBV10-3
abundance: .
j_gene: TRBJ1-4
CDR3aa: CAIRADKSGEKLFF

d_gene: .
v_gene: TRBV29-1
abundance: .
j_gene: TRBJ2-1
CDR3aa: CSGVRGKGNEQFF

d_gene: .
v_gene: TRBV6-1
abundance: .
j_gene: TRBJ1-3
CDR3aa: CASSPGPGNTIYF

d_gene: TRBD2
v_gene: TRBV27
abundance: few
j_gene: TRBJ2-7
CDR3aa: CASARSGLSSYEQYF

d_gene: .
v_gene: TRBV9
abundance: .
j_gene: TRBJ2-1
CDR3aa: CASSEAPGGLNEQFF

d_gene: .
v_gene: TRBV18
abundance: once
j_gene: TRBJ2-7
CDR3aa: CASSHRELYEQYF